The 28 T cell receptor beta chains below all came from one sample that was sequenced in a study of neurological immune-mediated disorders. TCRdb re-called the 5' RACE reads through MiXCR, storing one row per CDR3 protein. The sample has tens of thousands of distinct CDR3 sequences, around a tenth seen once. Sequences were obtained from PBMCs. Source of these receptors: a man in his forties or fifties in good health.

This clonotype was detected ten times or more. The chain couples TRBV12-3 or TRBV12-4 to TRBJ1-5; tentative D call: TRBD1 (5 bases). V lost 6 bases to trimming and J lost 11 bases, with 14 bases between them. The CDR3 covers 12 residues. This CDR3 is CASSLPPGAQHF. The CDR3 nucleotides are TGTGCCAGCAGCCTACCCCCGGGGGCCCAGCATTTT.

This clonotype was seen repeatedly, ten times or more. The rearrangement uses TRBV9 and TRBJ2-3; TRBD2 aligns across 8 bases. The J segment lost 5 bases and the V segment lost 3 bases, leaving 8 bases of the junction unmatched. The CDR3 is 15 amino acids. CDR1 is SGDLS and CDR2 is YYNGEE in the germline V gene. The CDR3 coding sequence is TGTGCCAGCAGCGCGGGGGGGAATCTAAAAGATACGCAGTATTTT. This codes for CASSAGGNLKDTQYF.

With regard to this clonotype: The conserved closing phenylalanine or tryptophan is absent in this CDR3, likely reflecting a read error. The CDR3 sequence is CASRGRMNTEAFL. CDR3 nucleotide sequence: TGCGCCAGCAGGGGACGCATGAACACTGAAGCTTTCTTA. The chain has TRBV5-1 and TRBJ1-1, with D perhaps TRBD1 (5 bases). Germline V lookup: CDR1 SGHRS, CDR2 YFSETQ. CDR3 length: 13 amino acids. V lost 5 bases, J lost 0 bases, and 8 bases lay in between.

This clonotype was seen at least ten times. The rearrangement joins TRBV12-3 or TRBV12-4 to TRBJ2-1; weak D call: TRBD1 (6 bases). The CDR3 contains 16 residues. Trimming cost V 5 bases and J 5 bases, with 19 bases left between them. The CDR3 loop is CASSERDRDNHNEQFF. The CDR3 bases are TGTGCCAGCAGTGAAAGGGACCGGGACAACCACAATGAGCAGTTCTTC.

This clonotype has at least ten counts. The chain recombines TRBV20-1 with TRBJ1-2; 8 nucleotides match TRBD1. This CDR3 region has 13 residues. The junction had 5 bases not matched to a gene; V was cut back by 6 bases and J by 2 bases. Looked up from germline, CDR1 is DFQATT and CDR2 is SNEGSKA (reference sequence). CDR3 DNA sequence: TGCAGTGCCAGGGGACAGGCGAACTATGGCTACACCTTC. The encoded protein is CSARGQANYGYTF.

The table lists this clonotype with many counts. This chain links TRBV15 with TRBJ2-7; no clear D. With 0 bases removed from V and 0 bases from J, the gap between germline ends came to 9 bases. This CDR3 region has 15 residues. Germline loops: CDR1 LNHNV, CDR2 YYDKDF (reference sequence). The CDR3 is CATSREKAGSYEQYF. CDR3 nucleotides: TGTGCCACCAGCAGAGAGAAAGCCGGCTCCTACGAGCAGTACTTC.

This clonotype occurred many times. This chain joins TRBV11-1 and TRBJ2-7, with D maybe TRBD1 (6 bases). Deletions cut 0 bases from V and 3 bases from J, with 12 bases between. This CDR3 has 15 residues. Germline V gives CDR1 SGHAT, CDR2 FQDESV (reference sequence). The CDR3 region is CASSLAEGGVYEQYF. The CDR3 DNA reads as TGTGCCAGCAGCTTAGCGGAAGGGGGAGTCTACGAGCAGTACTTC.

This clonotype was counted many times. The chain has TRBV20-1 and TRBJ1-2; the D is unclear. The CDR3 covers 13 residues. Trimming stripped 4 bases from V and 4 bases from J, with 13 bases between. Per germline, CDR1 DFQATT and CDR2 SNEGSKA (reference sequence). CDR3 region: CSAIFTTAYGYTF. CDR3 in DNA: TGCAGTGCTATCTTTACGACGGCCTATGGCTACACCTTC.

The table lists this clonotype with many counts. This chain connects TRBV24-1 to TRBJ2-3; no reliable D call. V was cut by 2 bases and J by 0 bases, with 8 bases left in between. In germline, CDR1 is KGHDR, CDR2 SFDVKD. The length of the CDR3 is 15 residues. The CDR3 loop reads CATSDSGASTDTQYF. CDR3 bases: TGTGCCACCAGTGATTCCGGAGCAAGCACAGATACGCAGTATTTT.

This clonotype occurred many times. The chain is built from TRBV12-3 or TRBV12-4 and TRBJ2-5; 12 bases are shared with TRBD2. V lost 6 bases to trimming and J lost 1 base; unmatched junction nucleotides: 6. There are 16 residues in the CDR3. This CDR3 reads CASSLGGLAGQETQYF. DNA for the CDR3: TGTGCCAGCAGCCTGGGGGGACTAGCGGGCCAAGAGACCCAGTACTTC.

This clonotype was counted ten times or more. The V and J genes are TRBV5-1 and TRBJ2-1, with 8 bases aligning to TRBD2. Per germline, CDR1 SGHRS and CDR2 YFSETQ. This CDR3 region has 14 residues. V was pared by 0 bases and J by 5 bases, with 1 base of the junction left unmatched. CDR3 DNA sequence: TGCGCCAGCAGCTTGGTACTAGCGGACAATGAGCAGTTCTTC. Translated: CASSLVLADNEQFF.

This clonotype was counted ten times or more. The chain employs TRBV29-1 and TRBJ2-7, with D possibly matching TRBD2 (5 bases). This CDR3 comprises 12 residues. Germline CDR1 is SQVTM and CDR2 is ANQGSEA. The V end lost 6 bases, the J end lost 3 bases, and 12 bases lay between the germline ends. The CDR3 DNA sequence: TGCAGCGTAGGAGACGGGAACTACGAGCAGTACTTC. The encoded protein is CSVGDGNYEQYF.

At least ten counts were recorded for this clonotype. The rearrangement uses TRBV29-1 and TRBJ2-5; TRBD1 matches at 7 bases. The CDR3 consists of 12 residues. With V trimmed by 4 bases and J by 5 bases, 4 bases remained unmatched. The germline CDR1 and CDR2 sequences are SQVTM and ANQGSEA. The CDR3 sequence is CSVGQGRETQYF. In DNA, the CDR3 is TGCAGCGTTGGACAGGGAAGGGAGACCCAGTACTTC. The full variable domain, its missing parts supplied by reference TRBV29-1 and TRBJ2-5, is SAVISQKPSRDICQRGTSLTIQCQVDSQVTMMFWYRQQPGQSLTLIATANQGSEATYESGFVIDKFPISRPNLTFSTLTVSNMSPEDSSIYLCSVGQGRETQYFGPGTRLLVL.

The table lists this clonotype with many counts. The V and J genes are TRBV5-1 and TRBJ2-7; D might be TRBD1 (5 bases). Deletions cut 4 bases from V and 2 bases from J, with 13 bases between. The germline V gene encodes CDR1 SGHRS and CDR2 YFSETQ. This CDR3 region has 14 residues. CDR3 in amino acids: CASSQRTSPYEQYF. CDR3 DNA sequence: TGCGCCAGCAGCCAACGGACATCCCCCTACGAGCAGTACTTC.

This chain links TRBV2 with TRBJ2-7; D unresolved. The V end lost 6 bases, the J end lost 0 bases, and 18 bases lay between the germline ends. The CDR3 extends over 16 amino acids. Germline CDR1 SNHLY, CDR2 FYNNEI. The CDR3 nucleotides are TGTGCCAGCAGCGCCAGCCTTATTATCAGCTCCTACGAGCAGTACTTC. Its protein product is CASSASLIISSYEQYF.

This clonotype was seen many times. The CDR3 DNA sequence: TGCGCCAGCAGCTTTTCTAGCGGGGGGGGAGAGTTCTTC. This translates into CASSFSSGGGEFF. V usage is TRBV5-1 and J usage is TRBJ2-1; 12 positions agree with TRBD2. Unmatched junction bases numbered 5, after V lost 2 bases and J lost 14 bases. The germline gives CDR1 SGHRS, CDR2 YFSETQ. CDR3 size: 13 residues.

V gene TRBV20-1 combines with J gene TRBJ2-7; TRBD2 aligns across 7 bases. J lost 2 bases, V lost 0 bases, and 4 bases had no gene match. The V gene's germline CDR1 is DFQATT and CDR2 SNEGSKA (reference sequence). The CDR3 runs 14 residues. The CDR3 bases are TGCAGTGCTAGAGATTCTCGGGGGGCCTACGAGCAGTACTTC. Protein: CSARDSRGAYEQYF.

This clonotype was seen repeatedly, ten times or more. J is TRBJ2-3 and V is TRBV7-9; D might be TRBD2 (5 bases). V was shortened by 6 bases and J by 1 base, with 14 bases between the two germline ends. The germline CDR1 and CDR2 sequences are SEHNR and FQNEAQ (reference sequence). The CDR3 extends over 15 amino acids. The CDR3 bases are TGTGCCAGCAGTTTACCATCGGAGGGCACAGATACGCAGTATTTT. It yields the protein CASSLPSEGTDTQYF.

Many counts were recorded for this clonotype. The chain employs TRBV7-9 and TRBJ1-3, with D possibly matching TRBD1 (5 bases). Trimming took 4 bases from V and 1 from J, leaving 20 bases between them. Germline V gives CDR1 SEHNR, CDR2 FQNEAQ (reference sequence). The CDR3 spans 18 residues. The CDR3 sequence: CASSSAKRGVLSGNTIYF. For the CDR3, the DNA is TGTGCCAGCAGCTCCGCAAAACGGGGGGTTCTGTCTGGAAACACCATATATTTT.

This clonotype was seen at least ten times. The rearrangement uses TRBV29-1 and TRBJ2-1; D is possibly TRBD1 (6 bases). This CDR3 spans 15 amino acids. V was pared by 1 base and J by 4 bases, with 14 bases between. Germline-derived CDR1 and CDR2 are SQVTM and ANQGSEA. CDR3 sequence reads: CSVEGAITGYNEQFF. CDR3 coding DNA: TGCAGCGTTGAAGGGGCAATCACAGGGTACAATGAGCAGTTCTTC.

This clonotype was recorded at least ten times. V and J are TRBV28 and TRBJ2-3, with 10 bases matching TRBD2. The J segment lost 3 bases and the V segment lost 8 bases, leaving 2 bases of the junction unmatched. The CDR3 contains 13 residues. Germline-derived CDR1 and CDR2 are MDHEN and SYDVKM. The CDR3 DNA reads as TGTGCCAGCGGGACTAGCGTAACAGATACGCAGTATTTT. Amino acid sequence: CASGTSVTDTQYF.

This clonotype was seen repeatedly, ten times or more. The chain couples TRBV2 to TRBJ2-3, with TRBD2 identical over 15 bases. J gave up 1 base and V 4 bases, and 3 bases lay outside the gene matches. The germline gives CDR1 SNHLY, CDR2 FYNNEI. The length of the CDR3 is 17 residues. Here the CDR3 reads CASSAGTSGRRTDTQYF. CDR3 DNA sequence: TGTGCCAGCAGTGCAGGGACTAGCGGGAGGCGCACAGATACGCAGTATTTT.

This clonotype was recorded many times. This chain connects TRBV12-3 or TRBV12-4 to TRBJ1-2; 10 bases map to TRBD1. The CDR3 length is 15 residues. V gave up 5 bases and J gave up 7 bases; unmatched junction bases: 10. CDR3 region: CASSPGQGGGVGYTF. The CDR3 nucleotides read TGTGCCAGCAGTCCAGGACAGGGGGGAGGAGTTGGCTACACCTTC.

With regard to this clonotype: The junction departs from the called germline gene at one end, perhaps through a read error. This sequence joins TRBV19 and TRBJ1-4; 7 nucleotides agree with TRBD1. The CDR3 extends over 15 amino acids. Germline values: CDR1 LNHDA, CDR2 SQIVND (reference sequence). This CDR3 is CASSARDSPNEKPFF. The CDR3 DNA sequence: TGTGCCAGTAGTGCCCGGGACAGCCCTAATGAAAAACCGTTTTTT.

This clonotype was seen at least ten times. V is TRBV5-1 and J is TRBJ2-7, with D perhaps given as TRBD1 or TRBD2 (6 bases each). From germline, CDR1 is SGHRS and CDR2 YFSETQ. With 0 bases removed from V and 0 bases from J, the gap between germline ends came to 16 bases. This CDR3 has 17 amino acids. DNA of the CDR3: TGCGCCAGCAGCTTGGAACAGGGAGGTCTTTCCTCCTACGAGCAGTACTTC. It specifies CASSLEQGGLSSYEQYF.

V usage is TRBV29-1 and J usage is TRBJ2-1; D is unresolved. CDR3 size: 15 residues. Germline values: CDR1 SQVTM, CDR2 ANQGSEA. Trimming cost V 3 bases and J 4 bases, with 16 bases left between them. CDR3 in amino acids: CSVEVVARGYNEQFF. The CDR3, as DNA: TGCAGCGTTGAGGTTGTGGCGAGAGGATACAATGAGCAGTTCTTC.

The sample holds a few counts of this clonotype. One base away lies a much larger clone, so this may be a sequencing read error. The chain couples TRBV12-3 or TRBV12-4 to TRBJ2-7; 9 bases map to TRBD2. The CDR3 contains 14 residues. The V segment lost 11 bases and the J segment 6 bases; nucleotides outside the gene matches: 14. The CDR3 here is CAGGDSGSEGEQYF. CDR3 nucleotides: TGTGCCGGCGGAGATAGCGGGAGCGAGGGCGAGCAGTACTTC.

The table lists this clonotype with many counts. This chain connects TRBV20-1 to TRBJ2-6; D remains unclear. CDR1 and CDR2 (germline): DFQATT, SNEGSKA (reference sequence). Trimming left V 4 bases short and J 2 bases short, with 6 bases between. CDR3 length: 13 residues. The CDR3: CSATLAGANVLTF. The DNA of the CDR3 is TGCAGTGCTACCCTGGCTGGGGCCAACGTCCTGACTTTC.